The 4 T cell receptor beta chains in this list originate from one sample, sequenced in a study of type 1 regulatory T cells. No antigen has been assigned to these receptors. TCRdb recomputed calls from the reads with MiXCR, one row per CDR3 protein. The table shows over 55,000 distinct CDR3 sequences, with 63% occurring only once. Specimen: cultured T cells, either the whole culture or a sorted T cell fraction (not recorded which). The sample's subset: Tr1-enriched cell product generated in vitro against host alloantigens. Receptors were obtained from a human donor in good health.

The CDR3 DNA reads TGCAGCGTAGATTCAGGGATGGGCACAGATACGCAGTATTTT. Its translation: CSVDSGMGTDTQYF. This chain uses TRBV29-1 with TRBJ2-3; perhaps TRBD1 as D (5 bases). V gave up 6 bases and J gave up 1 base, with 14 bases separating them. There are 14 residues in the CDR3. Germline values: CDR1 SQVTM, CDR2 ANQGSEA.

This clonotype was seen a handful of times. The V call is TRBV20-1, the J call TRBJ2-7, with 8 bases aligning to TRBD2. CDR3 length equals 15 residues. Looked up from germline, CDR1 is DFQATT and CDR2 is SNEGSKA (reference sequence). The trim removed 0 bases at V and 2 bases at J, leaving 6 bases unmatched. The CDR3 sequence is CSARDHGRGAYEQYF. The CDR3 DNA sequence: TGCAGTGCTAGAGATCACGGGAGGGGGGCCTACGAGCAGTACTTC.

This clonotype was counted only a few times. The genes are TRBV27 and TRBJ2-7, with 9 nucleotides matching TRBD2. CDR1 and CDR2 (germline): MNHEY, SMNVEV (reference sequence). The CDR3 covers 15 residues. Losses at the gene ends were 1 base for V and 7 bases for J; bases not matched to a gene: 8. CDR3 protein: CASSLLREGLREQYF. The CDR3 bases are TGTGCCAGCAGTTTATTGCGGGAGGGCCTTCGGGAGCAGTACTTC.

The rearrangement links TRBV12-3 or TRBV12-4 to TRBJ1-1; TRBD1 aligns across 7 bases. The CDR3 has 15 residues. Germline trimming cut 0 bases from V and 6 bases from J; bases unmatched to any gene: 7. The CDR3 coding sequence is TGTGCCAGCAGTTTAGCGGGACAGAGAGGCTCTGAAGCTTTCTTT. It translates to CASSLAGQRGSEAFF.